The TCR beta chain described here comes from a study of T cells in Graves' hyperthyroidism and ophthalmopathy. On this clonotype: What it recognizes is unknown.

The CDR3 runs to 16 residues. V was cut by 6 bases and J by 1 base, with 18 bases left in between. Germline V gene sequence: CDR1 MNHEY, CDR2 SMNVEV (reference sequence). Notes on the study in general: Blood also held most thyroid clonotypes expanded beyond 0.001.

Clinical symptoms, serum thyroxine and TRAb, thyroid ultrasound and orbital computed tomography were used for the diagnoses. Amplification yielded TCR beta CDR3 regions, with RNA transcripts as the source. TCR CDR3 underwent first-round RT-PCR with the HTBI primer set. TCRdb passed the multiplex PCR reads through MiXCR, listing each CDR3 protein once. The sample carries 250,000 or so distinct CDR3 sequences, 15% recorded once. The sequenced sample was blood. The receptor was isolated from a woman between 45 and 60 years old with Graves' hyperthyroidism that later progressed to Graves' ophthalmopathy. The chain links TRBV27 to TRBJ2-5; no clear D. The chain's CDR3 is CASSQGLGRRQETQYF. DNA for the CDR3: TGTGCCAGCAGCCAAGGGCTCGGCAGGCGCCAAGAGACCCAGTACTTC.